This is a list of T cell receptor beta chains from one sample in a study of cytomegalovirus exposure and HLA in healthy donors. Generated by immunoSEQ multiplex PCR, the TCRdb table keeps only in-frame clones and is missing some. The sample contains 90,000 to 100,000 clones, approximately 77% of which appear only once. Sequenced sample: PBMCs. The receptors were gathered from a woman aged 40 to 50 in good health and CMV-seronegative. The CDR3 runs from the conserved cysteine through the conserved F or W. The order of the fields is D gene, J gene, clone size, V gene, CDR3 protein, CDR3 DNA. The D gene is left open where the match is weak. Where a row states a size, it is once, few, many or the class of an expanded clone; other rows omit it.

d_gene: NA
j_gene: TRBJ1-3
abundance: NA
v_gene: TRBV5-1
CDR3aa: CASSLDSGTGNTIYF
CDR3nt: TGCGCCAGCAGCTTGGACTCAGGGACTGGAAACACCATATATTTT

d_gene: NA
j_gene: TRBJ1-6
abundance: NA
v_gene: TRBV25-1
CDR3aa: CASSEFSGSNSPLHF
CDR3nt: TGTGCCAGCAGTGAATTTTCAGGATCAAATTCACCCCTCCACTTT

d_gene: TRBD1
j_gene: TRBJ1-1
abundance: NA
v_gene: TRBV4-1
CDR3aa: CASSHPGQGPEAFF
CDR3nt: TGCGCCAGCAGCCATCCGGGACAGGGGCCTGAAGCTTTCTTT

d_gene: TRBD1
j_gene: TRBJ1-6
abundance: NA
v_gene: TRBV27
CDR3aa: CASSRQGTGGLFSYNSPLHF
CDR3nt: TGTGCCAGCAGCCGACAGGGGACCGGGGGGCTTTTCTCCTATAATTCACCCCTCCACTTT

d_gene: TRBD1
j_gene: TRBJ1-2
abundance: NA
v_gene: TRBV5-1
CDR3aa: CASSLGDRGGGYTF
CDR3nt: TGCGCCAGCAGCTTGGGGGACAGGGGAGGCGGCTACACCTTC

d_gene: NA
j_gene: TRBJ1-1
abundance: NA
v_gene: TRBV6-1
CDR3aa: CASSLVYTEAFF
CDR3nt: TGTGCCAGCAGCCTAGTATACACTGAAGCTTTCTTT

d_gene: NA
j_gene: TRBJ1-2
abundance: NA
v_gene: TRBV29-1
CDR3aa: CSVTTGSQYGYTF
CDR3nt: TGCAGCGTGACCACCGGGTCTCAGTATGGCTACACCTTC

d_gene: TRBD1
j_gene: TRBJ2-7
abundance: NA
v_gene: TRBV2
CDR3aa: CASKPGQGSYEQYF
CDR3nt: TGTGCCAGCAAACCGGGACAGGGGTCCTACGAGCAGTACTTC

d_gene: NA
j_gene: TRBJ1-1
abundance: once
v_gene: TRBV4-1
CDR3aa: CASKAGGTTEAFF
CDR3nt: TGCGCCAGCAAGGCTGGGGGGACCACTGAAGCTTTCTTT

d_gene: NA
j_gene: TRBJ1-1
abundance: few
v_gene: TRBV7-2
CDR3aa: CASSLDFSRNTEAFF
CDR3nt: TGTGCCAGCAGCTTAGATTTCTCCCGTAACACTGAAGCTTTCTTT

d_gene: TRBD2
j_gene: TRBJ2-3
abundance: NA
v_gene: TRBV27
CDR3aa: CATWREGGTDTQYF
CDR3nt: TGTGCCACCTGGAGGGAGGGCGGCACAGATACGCAGTATTTT

d_gene: NA
j_gene: TRBJ2-7
abundance: NA
v_gene: TRBV4-3
CDR3aa: CASSPDRGPPAYEQYF
CDR3nt: TGCGCCAGCAGCCCGGACAGAGGTCCACCAGCCTACGAGCAGTACTTC

d_gene: NA
j_gene: TRBJ1-5
abundance: NA
v_gene: TRBV7-2
CDR3aa: CASSVQVSGGNQPQHF
CDR3nt: TGTGCCAGCAGCGTTCAGGTCTCCGGGGGCAATCAGCCCCAGCATTTT

d_gene: NA
j_gene: TRBJ1-5
abundance: NA
v_gene: TRBV27
CDR3aa: CASSFSGANQPQHF
CDR3nt: TGTGCCAGCAGTTTCTCAGGGGCCAATCAGCCCCAGCATTTT

d_gene: TRBD1
j_gene: TRBJ1-1
abundance: NA
v_gene: TRBV25-1
CDR3aa: CASRTSTGETEAFF
CDR3nt: TGTGCCAGCCGAACATCGACAGGGGAGACTGAAGCTTTCTTT

d_gene: NA
j_gene: TRBJ1-1
abundance: NA
v_gene: TRBV15
CDR3aa: CATSRVRGTEAFF
CDR3nt: TGTGCCACCAGCAGGGTCCGGGGTACTGAAGCTTTCTTT

d_gene: TRBD1
j_gene: TRBJ1-1
abundance: NA
v_gene: TRBV4-1
CDR3aa: CASSQVRSDRASEAFF
CDR3nt: TGCGCCAGCAGCCAAGTACGTTCGGACAGGGCCTCTGAAGCTTTCTTT

d_gene: TRBD1
j_gene: TRBJ2-5
abundance: NA
v_gene: TRBV6-5
CDR3aa: CASTKGQGLGETQYF
CDR3nt: TGTGCCAGCACCAAGGGACAGGGGTTGGGAGAGACCCAGTACTTC

d_gene: TRBD2
j_gene: TRBJ2-2
abundance: NA
v_gene: TRBV11-2
CDR3aa: CASTNSGGRTGELFF
CDR3nt: TGTGCCAGCACCAATAGCGGGGGCCGCACCGGGGAGCTGTTTTTT

d_gene: TRBD1
j_gene: TRBJ1-2
abundance: NA
v_gene: TRBV7-6
CDR3aa: CASSRDREDGYTF
CDR3nt: TGTGCCAGCAGCCGTGACAGGGAGGATGGCTACACCTTC

d_gene: NA
j_gene: TRBJ2-1
abundance: NA
v_gene: TRBV25-1
CDR3aa: CASSGTYNEQFF
CDR3nt: TGTGCCAGCAGTGGGACTTACAATGAGCAGTTCTTC

d_gene: NA
j_gene: TRBJ1-5
abundance: NA
v_gene: TRBV1
CDR3aa: CTSSQRGKESNQPQHF
CDR3nt: TGCACCAGCAGCCAAAGAGGGAAAGAAAGCAATCAGCCCCAGCATTTT

d_gene: NA
j_gene: TRBJ1-4
abundance: few
v_gene: TRBV6-1
CDR3aa: CASSENSATNEKLFF
CDR3nt: TGTGCCAGCAGTGAAAATAGTGCAACTAATGAAAAACTGTTTTTT

d_gene: NA
j_gene: TRBJ2-3
abundance: once
v_gene: TRBV4-2
CDR3aa: CASSQAAGQTDTQYF
CDR3nt: TGTGCCAGCAGCCAAGCGGCGGGCCAAACAGATACGCAGTATTTT

d_gene: TRBD1
j_gene: TRBJ2-7
abundance: NA
v_gene: TRBV6-6
CDR3aa: CATSTGGAGEQYF
CDR3nt: TGTGCCACCTCAACAGGGGGCGCGGGCGAGCAGTACTTC

d_gene: NA
j_gene: TRBJ1-4
abundance: NA
v_gene: TRBV18
CDR3aa: CASSRGQLNEKLFF
CDR3nt: TGTGCCAGCTCACGTGGACAGTTAAATGAAAAACTGTTTTTT

d_gene: NA
j_gene: TRBJ1-1
abundance: NA
v_gene: TRBV5-1
CDR3aa: CASSPRAGENTEAFF
CDR3nt: TGCGCCAGCAGCCCACGGGCGGGGGAAAACACTGAAGCTTTCTTT

d_gene: NA
j_gene: TRBJ2-2
abundance: few
v_gene: TRBV19
CDR3aa: CASSSRPGQNTGELFF
CDR3nt: TGTGCCAGTAGTAGTAGGCCGGGACAGAACACCGGGGAGCTGTTTTTT

d_gene: TRBD2
j_gene: TRBJ2-1
abundance: few
v_gene: TRBV5-1
CDR3aa: CASSVTSVEQFF
CDR3nt: TGCGCCAGCAGCGTAACTAGCGTTGAGCAGTTCTTC

d_gene: NA
j_gene: TRBJ2-6
abundance: NA
v_gene: TRBV5-1
CDR3aa: CASSLVISGANVLTF
CDR3nt: TGCGCCAGCAGCTTGGTTATCTCTGGGGCCAACGTCCTGACTTTC

d_gene: TRBD2
j_gene: TRBJ2-5
abundance: once
v_gene: TRBV6-5
CDR3aa: CASGLAGGAGETQYF
CDR3nt: TGTGCCAGCGGCCTAGCGGGGGGCGCAGGAGAGACCCAGTACTTC

d_gene: TRBD2
j_gene: TRBJ2-1
abundance: NA
v_gene: TRBV10-3
CDR3aa: CATSAGGYEQFF
CDR3nt: TGTGCCACCTCTGCGGGGGGCTATGAGCAGTTCTTC

d_gene: NA
j_gene: TRBJ1-1
abundance: many
v_gene: TRBV15
CDR3aa: CATSREDSSVRVAFF
CDR3nt: TGTGCCACCAGCAGAGAGGACAGTTCTGTTCGGGTAGCTTTCTTT

d_gene: NA
j_gene: TRBJ1-1
abundance: once
v_gene: TRBV14
CDR3aa: CASSDWTKMNTEAFF
CDR3nt: TGTGCCAGCAGCGACTGGACAAAAATGAACACTGAAGCTTTCTTT

d_gene: TRBD2
j_gene: TRBJ2-1
abundance: NA
v_gene: TRBV15
CDR3aa: CATSLGREYNEQFF
CDR3nt: TGTGCCACCAGCCTCGGGAGGGAGTACAATGAGCAGTTCTTC

d_gene: NA
j_gene: TRBJ2-5
abundance: few
v_gene: TRBV6-5
CDR3aa: CASSQFGVRETQYF
CDR3nt: TGTGCCAGCAGCCAATTCGGGGTCCGGGAGACCCAGTACTTC

d_gene: TRBD1
j_gene: TRBJ1-6
abundance: NA
v_gene: TRBV14
CDR3aa: CASSPPGQYNSPLHF
CDR3nt: TGTGCCAGCAGCCCACCGGGACAGTATAATTCACCCCTCCACTTT

d_gene: NA
j_gene: TRBJ2-6
abundance: NA
v_gene: TRBV5-4
CDR3aa: CASSSRGGANVLTF
CDR3nt: TGTGCCAGCAGCTCTCGGGGTGGGGCCAACGTCCTGACTTTC